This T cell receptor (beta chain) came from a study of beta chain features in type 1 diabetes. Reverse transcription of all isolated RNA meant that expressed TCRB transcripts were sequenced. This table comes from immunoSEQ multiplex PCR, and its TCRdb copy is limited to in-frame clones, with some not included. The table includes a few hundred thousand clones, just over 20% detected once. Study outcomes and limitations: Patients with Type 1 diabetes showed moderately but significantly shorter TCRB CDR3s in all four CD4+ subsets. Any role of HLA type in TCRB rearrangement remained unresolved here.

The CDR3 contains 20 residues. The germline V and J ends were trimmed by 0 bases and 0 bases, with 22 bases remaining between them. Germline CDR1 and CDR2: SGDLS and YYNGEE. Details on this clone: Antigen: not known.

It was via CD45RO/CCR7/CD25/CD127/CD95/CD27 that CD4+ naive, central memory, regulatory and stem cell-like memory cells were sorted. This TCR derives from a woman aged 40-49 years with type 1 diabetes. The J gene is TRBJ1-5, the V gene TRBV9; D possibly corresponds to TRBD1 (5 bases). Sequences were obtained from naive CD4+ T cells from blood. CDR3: CASSVATRQLLIGSNQPQHF. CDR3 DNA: TGTGCCAGCAGCGTAGCTACGAGACAGCTTCTCATAGGTAGCAATCAGCCCCAGCATTTT.